This section outlines one T cell receptor (beta chain) sequence together with its context. The data belong to a study of blood T cell repertoires in COVID-19. CDR1 and CDR2 (germline): LGHNA, YSLEER. CDR3 length: 15 amino acids. Trimming removed 0 bases at V and 7 bases at J, with 13 bases between. The protocol was immunoSEQ multiplex PCR, while the TCRdb copy is restricted to in-frame clones and leaves out a portion. Among roughly 200,000 clones, about 87% were seen once, and the ten largest hold around 0.88%. This sequence was found in a woman aged 18-29 years who had recovered from COVID-19. The V call is TRBV4-3, the J call TRBJ1-3, with D maybe TRBD1 (5 bases). Sequenced input: peripheral blood. CDR3 residues: CASSQDRAGWNTIYF. The CDR3 coding sequence is TGCGCCAGCAGCCAAGATCGGGCAGGGTGGAACACCATATATTTT.